This T cell receptor (beta chain) comes out of a study of response to subunit inactivated influenza vaccine. Germline V lookup: CDR1 LGHDT, CDR2 YNNKEL (reference sequence). The CDR3 sequence is 14 residues long. V lost 0 bases and J 0 bases, leaving 6 bases between the germline ends. TCRdb recomputed calls from the RT-PCR reads with MiXCR, one row per CDR3 protein. Here the sample spans roughly 630,000 distinct CDR3 sequences, 14% being singletons. Source: PBMCs from blood, taken roughly 15 days before vaccination. V is TRBV3-1 and J is TRBJ2-7; D is ambiguous. The clonotype was recovered from a man aged 45-65 years who received an inactivated influenza vaccine. CDR3 sequence (DNA): TGTGCCAGCAGCCAAGATCTACGCTCCTACGAGCAGTACTTC. It is translated as CASSQDLRSYEQYF.